Listed below are T cell receptor beta chains from one sample, sequenced in a study of blood T cell repertoires in COVID-19. The method was immunoSEQ multiplex PCR; TCRdb's version includes in-frame clones alone and lacks a portion of them. Here the sample spans about 200,000 clones, more than 85% being singletons. Sequenced input: peripheral blood. These receptors all stem from a man between 35 and 55 years old with acute or convalescent COVID-19. Each CDR3 is given with its conserved first and last residue. A D gene is named only where the DNA matches it firmly. The listing skips clone size in some rows; elsewhere it reads once, few, many or a size class.

cdr3_length	clone_size	v_call	j_call	d_call	cdr3_nt	cdr3_aa
16	-	TRBV4-1	TRBJ1-1	TRBD1	TGCGCCAGCAGCCAAGAGGGTGCAGGGGGCCTGGCTGAAGCTTTCTTT	CASSQEGAGGLAEAFF
16	-	TRBV11-2	TRBJ1-6	TRBD1	TGTGCCAGCAGCCCTACAGGGGGCCTAAATAATTCACCCCTCCACTTT	CASSPTGGLNNSPLHF
14	-	TRBV25-1	TRBJ2-5	-	TGTGCCAGCAGTGTACCGGGGGTAGGGGAGACCCAGTACTTC	CASSVPGVGETQYF
16	-	TRBV28	TRBJ2-7	-	TGTGCCAGCAGGACAAATGGGGCTAGCGCTTACTACGAGCAGTACTTC	CASRTNGASAYYEQYF
16	-	TRBV15	TRBJ2-2	-	TGTGCCACCAGCAGAGATCGGGGGCTAGCGGCCGGGGAGCTGTTTTTT	CATSRDRGLAAGELFF
15	-	TRBV5-1	TRBJ1-2	TRBD1	TGCGCCAGCAGCAAACAGGGACAGGGATCCGATGGCTACACCTTC	CASSKQGQGSDGYTF
16	once	TRBV7-6	TRBJ1-5	-	TGTGCCAGCAGCCCACCCGGGCAGGGGCTCGGACAGCCCCAGCATTTT	CASSPPGQGLGQPQHF
14	-	TRBV5-8	TRBJ2-3	TRBD1	TGTGCCAGCAGCCTACAGGGGCTGGGAGATACGCAGTATTTT	CASSLQGLGDTQYF
15	-	TRBV19	TRBJ1-1	TRBD1	TGTGCCAGTAGTAGGGCAGGGGGCCAGACTGTGGAAGCTTTCTTT	CASSRAGGQTVEAFF
15	-	TRBV27	TRBJ2-7	-	TGTGCCAGCAGTCTATACCCAGGACTCCGCTACGAGCAGTACTTC	CASSLYPGLRYEQYF
16	-	TRBV18	TRBJ1-2	-	TGTGCCAGCTCCTCTATCGACCGGGGGACTAACTATGGCTACACCTTC	CASSSIDRGTNYGYTF
17	few	TRBV6-4	TRBJ1-2	-	TGTGCCAGCAGTGACTGGAGTAAGGGGGTTCGAGACTATGGCTACACCTTC	CASSDWSKGVRDYGYTF
14	once	TRBV18	TRBJ2-3	-	TGTGCCAGCTCACCAGAGGGGGATCCAGATACGCAGTATTTT	CASSPEGDPDTQYF
13	-	TRBV7-8	TRBJ2-7	-	TGTGCCAGCAGCCCCCCGGGGGCCTACGAGCAGTACTTC	CASSPPGAYEQYF
12	once	TRBV6-2/TRBV6-3	TRBJ2-7	-	TGTGCCAGCAGTTATATCGGCTACGAGCAGTACTTC	CASSYIGYEQYF
15	-	TRBV24-1	TRBJ2-2	-	TGTGCCACCAGTGACCCCATCAGGGGTCACGGGGAGCTGTTTTTT	CATSDPIRGHGELFF
13	-	TRBV7-6	TRBJ2-7	TRBD2	TGTGCCAGCAGCCCCCGGGGGGGGTACGAGCAGTACTTC	CASSPRGGYEQYF
15	-	TRBV27	TRBJ2-1	-	TGTGCCAGCAGTTCGCCGGTTTTCTCCTACAATGAGCAGTTCTTC	CASSSPVFSYNEQFF
14	-	TRBV19	TRBJ2-2	-	TGTGCCAGTAGTTGGACAAGCCTCACCGGGGAGCTGTTTTTT	CASSWTSLTGELFF
15	-	TRBV6-5	TRBJ2-1	-	TGTGCCAGCAGTTACGGGGGGACAGCGAAGAATGAGCAGTTCTTC	CASSYGGTAKNEQFF
15	-	TRBV19	TRBJ2-1	-	TGTGCCTCCTCATACAGGGTTCGGTCCTACAATGAGCAGTTCTTC	CASSYRVRSYNEQFF
15	-	TRBV24-1	TRBJ2-5	-	TGTGCCACCAGTGATTTGACCGAGGCGCAAGAGACCCAGTACTTC	CATSDLTEAQETQYF
14	-	TRBV27	TRBJ1-1	-	TGTGCCAGCAGTCCAGGTTGGGGGGAGACTGAAGCTTTCTTT	CASSPGWGETEAFF
15	-	TRBV27	TRBJ1-6	-	TGTGCCAGCAGTTTTGGTACAGGGCTTAGTGGACCCCTCCACTTT	CASSFGTGLSGPLHF
16	-	TRBV10-3	TRBJ2-1	TRBD1	TGTGCCATCAGTGAGCCTGGACAGGGGCGGCGCAATGAGCAGTTCTTC	CAISEPGQGRRNEQFF
13	-	TRBV24-1	TRBJ2-3	-	TGTGCCACCAGTGATACACTAGGACCAACGCAGTATTTT	CATSDTLGPTQYF
15	-	TRBV27	TRBJ2-1	-	TGTGCCAGCAGTTTATCGATCCTCGGCTACAATGAGCAGTTCTTC	CASSLSILGYNEQFF
12	few	TRBV3-1/TRBV3-2	TRBJ2-7	-	TGTGCCAGCAGCCAAGATTCGGGGGAGCAGTACTTC	CASSQDSGEQYF
15	-	TRBV11-2	TRBJ1-2	TRBD1	TGTGCCAGCAGCGTAAACGGACAGGGGGACAATGGCTACACCTTC	CASSVNGQGDNGYTF
19	-	TRBV3-1/TRBV3-2	TRBJ1-3	-	TGTGCCAGCAGCCAAGATCTCGTACAGGCCAGGGGCGGTGGAAACACCATATATTTT	CASSQDLVQARGGGNTIYF
13	once	TRBV19	TRBJ1-5	-	TGTGCCAGTAGTATAGGGGGAGGATGGGCCCAGCATTTT	CASSIGGGWAQHF
15	-	TRBV5-4	TRBJ2-3	TRBD1	TGTGCCAGCAGCTACCAGGGGGCGGGCACAGATACGCAGTATTTT	CASSYQGAGTDTQYF
16	-	TRBV3-1/TRBV3-2	TRBJ1-6	-	TGTGCCAGCAGCCTCAGTGGGGGGGGTGTCAATTCACCCCTCCACTTT	CASSLSGGGVNSPLHF
15	-	TRBV6-5	TRBJ1-4	TRBD1	TGTGCCAGCAGTTACCAACAGGGGACTAATGAAAAACTGTTTTTT	CASSYQQGTNEKLFF
12	-	TRBV6-5	TRBJ1-3	-	TGTGCCACCCGGGAAGCTGGAAACACCATATATTTT	CATREAGNTIYF
12	once	TRBV11-3	TRBJ2-4	-	TGTGCCAGCAGTGGGGGCAACGACATTCAGTACTTC	CASSGGNDIQYF
14	once	TRBV5-6	TRBJ1-2	-	TGTGCCAGCAGCTTGGAGCTAGGCGGCTATGGCTACACCTTC	CASSLELGGYGYTF
14	once	TRBV11-2	TRBJ1-1	-	TGTGCCAGCAGCCGTCTGCGGGGGGGGACTGAAGCTTTCTTT	CASSRLRGGTEAFF
14	-	TRBV4-1	TRBJ2-1	-	TGCGCCAGCAGCCTTCGAACCCCGGGGGATGAGCAGTTCTTC	CASSLRTPGDEQFF
14	-	TRBV6-5	TRBJ2-6	TRBD2	TGTGCCACGGGGGGGCCGTCTGGGGCCAACGTCCTGACTTTC	CATGGPSGANVLTF
12	-	TRBV19	TRBJ1-6	-	TGTGCCAGTGCCCTCGGGAATTCACCCCTCCACTTT	CASALGNSPLHF
17	-	TRBV24-1	TRBJ2-1	-	TGTGCCACCAGTGAAAGTCAGGGGTTTCGCTCCTACAATGAGCAGTTCTTC	CATSESQGFRSYNEQFF
14	-	TRBV5-6	TRBJ1-2	-	TGTGCCAGCAGGAACTGGGGGGGATTCTATGGCTACACCTTC	CASRNWGGFYGYTF
17	-	TRBV4-3	TRBJ2-2	TRBD2	TGCGCCAGCAGCCATGTCCTGAGCGGGAGCGGCACCGGGGAGCTGTTTTTT	CASSHVLSGSGTGELFF
15	-	TRBV6-6	TRBJ2-3	TRBD2	TGTGCCAGCTGGGGCTTTAGCGGGAGCACAGATACGCAGTATTTT	CASWGFSGSTDTQYF
13	once	TRBV7-9	TRBJ1-2	-	TGTGCCAGCAGCACGAACAGGGTCTGGGGCTACACCTTC	CASSTNRVWGYTF
14	-	TRBV19	TRBJ1-6	-	TGTGCCAGTAGTACCGGACAGAACCTTTCACCCCTCCACTTT	CASSTGQNLSPLHF
15	few	TRBV7-9	TRBJ1-1	TRBD1	TGTGCCCACTCGGGACAGGTAGGCTTGAACACTGAAGCTTTCTTT	CAHSGQVGLNTEAFF
15	-	TRBV27	TRBJ2-2	TRBD2	TGTGCCAGCAGTCGGGACTACCCGAACACCGGGGAGCTGTTTTTT	CASSRDYPNTGELFF
12	-	TRBV29-1	TRBJ2-5	-	TGCAGCGTGGCAGGGAACCAAGAGACCCAGTACTTC	CSVAGNQETQYF